This T cell receptor (beta chain) was captured by sequencing in a study of blood T cell repertoires in COVID-19 (dated by TCRdb to 2020 to 2022). Regarding the study in general: Samples from collaborators originated in the United States, Italy and Spain and spanned both the acute and convalescent phases of COVID-19. The material from the prospective study consisted of cDNA or gDNA derived from T cells, B-cell-depleted T cells, or PBMCs. Subjects who had been exposed to COVID-19, were actively infected with it, or had recovered from it provided the deeply sampled blood TCRbeta repertoires that made up the dataset. The repertoires were released in a freely available public database intended as a resource for research on the immune response to SARS-CoV-2. The samples were drawn from the first 160 participants of the ongoing ImmuneRACE study and from 950 to 1,500 subjects provided by 6 global collaborators. Sample metadata almost always included a de-identified subject ID, COVID-19 status, age in years and sex. Where available, HLA class I and class II types were obtained from metadata supplied by the sample provider rather than from assay-based typing.

TCRbeta CDR3 regions were amplified from genomic DNA by means of the immunoSEQ Assay, a bias-controlled multiplex PCR. The paper's data handling went like this. The number of nucleated cells in each sample was estimated from the amplification of reference gene primers within the assay. Sequence reads were collapsed and filtered to measure the absolute abundance of every unique TCRbeta CDR3 rearrangement. For each sample, productive Simpson clonality was calculated by taking the square root of Simpson's diversity index across productive rearrangements. TCRdb provides this immuneACCESS table in a form limited to in-frame rearrangements. Some clones are lacking; in checked studies, under half of them reflect an unresolved V gene, and why the rest are absent is not known. The V and J calls and clone size were taken over from that table, and D and trimming were inferred from the DNA. The sample table contains a few hundred thousand clones; only one count was recorded for over 65% of them. Over 4.5% of the sample is held by the ten biggest clonotypes.

The CDR3 has 16 amino acids, counting the end cysteine and phenylalanine. Just CDR3 DNA is preserved here, 48 bases in frame from base 1. Trimming accounts for 6 bases at V and 6 bases at J, while the number of junction bases matched to no gene is 10. The CDR1 and CDR2 encoded by the germline V gene are LGHNT and FRNRAP. This clone was picked up one time. There is no known antigen for this receptor. No qualities accompany the bases; no much larger clone lies one base away. General study outcomes and caveats: The quantity of clinical and demographic metadata differed by source and by participant and was supplied without curation.

Another Seattle source contributed samples from volunteer blood donors who had recovered from COVID-19. Each collaborating institution followed its own protocols to collect whole blood in K2EDTA tubes. For TCRbeta analysis, collaborators shipped samples in one of three forms: frozen whole blood, isolated PBMCs, or DNA extracted from either of those sample types. The sample comprised peripheral blood. Recombination connected TRBV12-5 to TRBJ2-3; 12 central bases correspond to TRBD2. This receptor was obtained from a man aged 55 to 70 who had recovered from COVID-19. The CDR3 here reads CASGAGLAGLRDTQYF. The DNA is as follows: TGTGCTAGTGGGGCTGGACTAGCGGGGCTTAGGGATACGCAGTATTTT. The variable domain in full, with residues beyond the CDR3 obtained from the reference TRBV12-5 and TRBJ2-3 genes, is DARVTQTPRHKVTEMGQEVTMRCQPILGHNTVFWYRQTMMQGLELLAYFRNRAPLDDSGMPKDRFSAEMPDATLATLKIQPSEPRDSAVYFCASGAGLAGLRDTQYFGPGTRLTVL.